This record concerns one T cell receptor (beta chain) sequence. This entry belongs to a study of blood T cell repertoires in COVID-19. This CDR3 is 14 amino acids long. The V and J ends lost 4 bases and 12 bases, in that order; junction bases with no gene match: 6. Germline V CDR1 and CDR2: LGHNA, YNFKEQ. Using immunoSEQ multiplex PCR, the repertoire was profiled, and TCRdb retains in-frame clones only, with some absent. The data contain about 220,000 clones, around 82% of them singletons. The receptor was derived from a human donor in a cohort sampled during active COVID-19. The specimen was peripheral blood. The rearrangement links TRBV4-2 to TRBJ1-4; 12 bases agree with TRBD1. The CDR3 is CASSRGTGGEELFF. CDR3 bases: TGTGCCAGCAGCCGAGGGACAGGGGGCGAAGAACTGTTTTTT.